This paragraph reports one T cell receptor beta chain. Germline trimming cut 4 bases from V and 5 bases from J; bases unmatched to any gene: 5. Germline V gene sequence: CDR1 SGHDT, CDR2 YYEEEE. CDR3 size: 13 residues. These data originate in a study of blood T cell repertoires in COVID-19. Authors' analysis steps: Estimated nucleated cell counts came from reference gene primer amplification. The data were produced by immunoSEQ multiplex PCR, yet TCRdb's version contains in-frame clones alone and is incomplete. V, J and clone size reflect that table, while D and trimming were determined from the DNA. The data show approximately 240,000 clones, 85% to 90% seen once.

The receptor was derived from a woman between 50 and 59 years old in a cohort exposed to, infected with or recovered from COVID-19 (not recorded which). What was sequenced was PBMCs or T cells enriched from blood (not recorded which). V gene TRBV5-6 combines with J gene TRBJ1-1; 7 bases align to TRBD1. In DNA, the CDR3 is TGTGCCAGCAGCGTGCTGACAGGGACTGAAGCTTTCTTT. It codes for CASSVLTGTEAFF. Filled out from reference TRBV5-6 and TRBJ1-1, the complete variable domain reads DAGVTQSPTHLIKTRGQQVTLRCSPKSGHDTVSWYQQALGQGPQFIFQYYEEEERQRGNFPDRFSGHQFPNYSSELNVNALLLGDSALYLCASSVLTGTEAFFGQGTRLTVV.